Presented here are 31 T cell receptor beta chains from one specimen sequenced in a study of cytomegalovirus exposure and HLA in healthy donors. A multiplex PCR was run with 60 Vbeta primers and 13 Jbeta primers. Data came from immunoSEQ multiplex PCR; TCRdb stores just in-frame clones and leaves some out. The repertoire holds tens of thousands of clones, with around 87% as singletons. Source material: PBMCs. These receptors all come from a woman between 40 and 50 years old in good health and CMV-seropositive.

CDR3 in amino acids: CASSLVQKSGNTIYF. CDR3 DNA: TGTGCCAGCAGCTTAGTACAAAAATCTGGAAACACCATATATTTT. This chain joins TRBV7-2 and TRBJ1-3, with unresolved D. V was pared by 1 base and J by 1 base, with 8 bases between. This CDR3 has 15 residues. Looked up from germline, CDR1 is SGHTA and CDR2 is FQGNSA. The complete variable domain, with remaining parts taken from reference TRBV7-2 and TRBJ1-3, reads GAGVSQSPSNKVTEKGKDVELRCDPISGHTALYWYRQSLGQGLEFLIYFQGNSAPDKSGLPSDRFSAERTGGSVSTLTIQRTQQEDSAVYLCASSLVQKSGNTIYFGEGSWLTVV.

The gene calls are TRBV5-1 and TRBJ1-3; the match to TRBD1 covers 9 bases. CDR1 and CDR2 (germline): SGHRS, YFSETQ. The CDR3 extends over 14 amino acids. J lost 7 bases, V lost 3 bases, and 5 bases had no gene match. CDR3 sequence: CASSSGQGSNTIYF. CDR3 DNA: TGCGCCAGCAGCTCCGGACAGGGGAGTAACACCATATATTTT.

This clone is a singleton in its sample. The chain couples TRBV6-7 to TRBJ2-7, with 9 bases fitting TRBD1. TRBV6-7 is an ORF; its function is uncertain. The CDR3 sequence is 14 residues long. The ends lost 5 bases at V and 6 bases at J; junction bases unmatched: 8. CDR3 in amino acids: CASSRPGQGAEQYF. The CDR3 DNA reads as TGTGCCAGCAGTCGCCCGGGACAGGGTGCCGAGCAGTACTTC.

The chain couples TRBV18 to TRBJ1-5, with D perhaps TRBD1 (5 bases). Germline V gives CDR1 KGHSH, CDR2 LQKENI. The CDR3 has 14 residues. Trimming cost V 6 bases and J 5 bases, with 14 bases left between them. CDR3 bases: TGTGCCAGCTCTAGGGGCGCGGTCGATCAGCCCCAGCATTTT. Translated: CASSRGAVDQPQHF.

CDR3 loop: CATSTGTDGYTF. DNA for the CDR3: TGTGCCACCTCGACAGGGACTGACGGCTACACCTTC. The rearrangement uses TRBV10-3 and TRBJ1-2; TRBD1 agrees at 7 bases. Germline V CDR1 and CDR2: ENHRY, SYGVKD. Trimming cost V 10 bases and J 8 bases; bases outside gene matches: 10. The CDR3 has 12 residues.

This rearrangement joins TRBV28 to TRBJ2-2; TRBD1 matches 9 bases. This CDR3 spans 18 amino acids. Per germline, CDR1 MDHEN and CDR2 SYDVKM. Unmatched junction bases numbered 11, after V lost 5 bases and J lost 1 base. This CDR3 reads CASSMPQGAGVNTGELFF. The CDR3 DNA follows: TGTGCCAGCAGTATGCCACAGGGGGCAGGGGTGAACACCGGGGAGCTGTTTTTT.

The chain combines TRBV28 with TRBJ2-7, with 9 bases identical to TRBD1. Germline CDR1 is MDHEN and CDR2 is SYDVKM. The CDR3 spans 15 residues. The J segment lost 6 bases and the V segment lost 6 bases, leaving 12 bases of the junction unmatched. This CDR3 is CASRAAGTGFSEQYF. CDR3 nucleotide sequence: TGTGCCAGCAGAGCCGCGGGGACAGGGTTTAGCGAGCAGTACTTC.

The chain employs TRBV19 and TRBJ2-3; TRBD2 matches at 8 bases. Germline V gives CDR1 LNHDA, CDR2 SQIVND (reference sequence). The CDR3 spans 16 residues. V dropped 7 bases and J dropped 6; count of bases not matched to a gene: 15. The CDR3 loop is CASTPPGGRGRDTQYF. As DNA, the CDR3 is TGTGCCAGTACCCCTCCGGGGGGGCGAGGAAGGGATACGCAGTATTTT.

The CDR3 DNA follows: TGTGCCAGCAGCTGGGACAGGGCGGTATCCTACAATGAGCAGTTCTTC. This translates into CASSWDRAVSYNEQFF. The rearrangement joins TRBV5-6 to TRBJ2-1; the match to TRBD1 covers 9 bases. The CDR3 runs 16 residues. V shed 3 bases, J shed 1 base, and the junction held 5 bases outside the gene matches. CDR1 and CDR2 from the germline V gene are SGHDT and YYEEEE.

The chain combines TRBV5-4 with TRBJ1-1; tentative D call: TRBD1 (5 bases). Between the trimmed V and J ends, which lost 0 bases and 3 bases, there was a span of 12 bases. The CDR3 loop spans 15 amino acids. Germline V gene data show CDR1 as SGHNT and CDR2 as YYREEE (reference sequence). This chain's CDR3 is CASSLDWGGDTEAFF. The CDR3 nucleotides are TGTGCCAGCAGCTTGGATTGGGGAGGGGACACTGAAGCTTTCTTT.

This chain uses TRBV19 with TRBJ2-3; a weak D match, TRBD1 (5 bases). Trimming took off 6 bases at V and 2 bases at J, with 9 bases between the two ends. The CDR3 extends over 13 amino acids. Germline loops: CDR1 LNHDA, CDR2 SQIVND (reference sequence). The CDR3 loop is CASSRAVTDTQYF. The CDR3, as DNA: TGTGCCAGTAGCAGGGCGGTCACAGATACGCAGTATTTT. Full variable domain (rest looked up from reference TRBV19 and TRBJ2-3): DGGITQSPKYLFRKEGQNVTLSCEQNLNHDAMYWYRQDPGQGLRLIYYSQIVNDFQKGDIAEGYSVSREKKESFPLTVTSAQKNPTAFYLCASSRAVTDTQYFGPGTRLTVL.

The genes are TRBV5-6 and TRBJ2-5; 9 nucleotides align to TRBD2. Germline loops: CDR1 SGHDT, CDR2 YYEEEE. V shed 4 bases and J 5 bases; nucleotides not matched to a gene: 9. The CDR3 is 15 residues long. The CDR3 reads CASSVAGGDFETQYF. CDR3 coding DNA: TGTGCCAGCAGCGTGGCGGGGGGGGACTTCGAGACCCAGTACTTC. The complete variable domain, with remaining parts taken from reference TRBV5-6 and TRBJ2-5, reads DAGVTQSPTHLIKTRGQQVTLRCSPKSGHDTVSWYQQALGQGPQFIFQYYEEEERQRGNFPDRFSGHQFPNYSSELNVNALLLGDSALYLCASSVAGGDFETQYFGPGTRLLVL.

The rearrangement links TRBV2 to TRBJ2-1; 9 nucleotides line up with TRBD1. The V gene end was trimmed by 8 bases and the J gene end by 8 bases; junction bases not matched to a gene: 13. This CDR3 is built from 15 residues. Germline V gene data show CDR1 as SNHLY and CDR2 as FYNNEI. CDR3: CASSPGQGLRDEQFF. The CDR3 DNA sequence: TGTGCCAGCTCTCCGGGACAGGGTTTAAGGGATGAGCAGTTCTTC.

The CDR3 sequence is CASSILGGFYGYTF. In DNA form, the CDR3 reads TGTGCCAGTAGTATACTGGGGGGATTCTATGGCTACACCTTC. The V call is TRBV19, the J call TRBJ1-2; a weak D match, TRBD1 (5 bases). CDR1 is LNHDA and CDR2 is SQIVND in the germline V gene (reference sequence). The CDR3 sequence is 14 residues long. V was pared by 2 bases and J by 4 bases, with 11 bases between.

This sequence joins TRBV5-6 and TRBJ1-2; TRBD1 is a possible D gene (6 bases). Trimming removed 2 bases at V and 2 bases at J, with 7 bases between. The CDR3 is 13 residues long. Germline assignment: CDR1 SGHDT and CDR2 YYEEEE. CDR3 residues: CASSFQGNYGYTF. DNA for the CDR3: TGTGCCAGCAGCTTTCAGGGGAACTATGGCTACACCTTC.

The chain recombines TRBV18 with TRBJ2-1, with TRBD2 matching over 9 bases. With 1 base clipped from V and 8 bases from J, the junction kept 6 bases outside the gene matches. Germline lookup yields CDR1 KGHSH and CDR2 LQKENI. The CDR3 is 15 residues long. CDR3 in DNA: TGTGCCAGCTCACCACGGCGGGAGGGCCCCGATGAGCAGTTCTTC. This gives the protein CASSPRREGPDEQFF.

V gene TRBV5-1 combines with J gene TRBJ1-1; 7 bases map to TRBD1. The junction had 9 bases not matched to a gene; V was cut back by 6 bases and J by 1 base. The CDR3 is made up of 15 amino acids. In germline, CDR1 is SGHRS, CDR2 YFSETQ. In nucleotides, the CDR3 is TGCGCCAGCAAGTTACAGGGGTCTGAGAACACTGAAGCTTTCTTT. This gives the protein CASKLQGSENTEAFF.

The chain recombines TRBV4-1 with TRBJ1-6; no clear D gene. Germline lookup yields CDR1 MGHRA and CDR2 YSYEKL. The CDR3 contains 17 residues. Trimming left V 0 bases short and J 9 bases short, with 18 bases between. CDR3 amino acids: CASSQDDKMRSGSPLHF. In DNA form, the CDR3 reads TGCGCCAGCAGCCAAGATGATAAGATGAGATCAGGTTCACCCCTCCACTTT.

The chain is built from TRBV5-1 and TRBJ1-3, with D perhaps matching TRBD1 (5 bases). This CDR3 spans 14 amino acids. Trimming left V 3 bases short and J 2 bases short, with 9 bases between. Germline V gives CDR1 SGHRS, CDR2 YFSETQ. CDR3 protein: CASSYGGAGNTIYF. The CDR3 DNA reads as TGCGCCAGCAGCTATGGGGGGGCTGGAAACACCATATATTTT.

As regards this clone: This sample also contains other DNA sequences that code for the same CDR3. This chain links TRBV7-6 with TRBJ1-5; TRBD1 aligns across 10 bases. CDR1 is SGHVS and CDR2 is FNYEAQ in the germline V gene. CDR3 length: 15 amino acids. With V trimmed by 3 bases and J by 1 base, 0 bases remained unmatched. CDR3 sequence (DNA): TGTGCCAGCAGCTTGGGACAGGGGAGCAATCAGCCCCAGCATTTT. It codes for CASSLGQGSNQPQHF.

V is TRBV6-1 and J is TRBJ2-2, with D possibly matching TRBD1 (5 bases). The CDR3 is made up of 14 amino acids. Germline values: CDR1 MNHNS, CDR2 SASEGT. Between the trimmed V and J ends, which lost 2 bases and 4 bases, there was a span of 8 bases. CDR3 in amino acids: CASSERGSTGELFF. The CDR3 DNA reads as TGTGCCAGCAGTGAAAGGGGCAGCACCGGGGAGCTGTTTTTT.

The V and J genes are TRBV6-5 and TRBJ2-2; D is ambiguous. Germline-derived CDR1 and CDR2 are MNHEY and SVGAGI. This CDR3 region has 12 residues. V was clipped by 8 bases and J by 5 bases, with 9 bases between them. CDR3: CASGWSTGELFF. The CDR3 DNA is TGTGCCAGCGGCTGGAGTACCGGGGAGCTGTTTTTT.

This clone occurred a few times. The chain combines TRBV5-6 with TRBJ1-4, with a possible D match to TRBD1 (5 bases). The germline gives CDR1 SGHDT, CDR2 YYEEEE. The V end was cut by 1 base, the J end by 6 bases, with 13 bases between. CDR3 size: 15 residues. CDR3 nucleotides: TGTGCCAGCAGCTTGTTGGCAGGGATTCATGAAAAACTGTTTTTT. This translates into CASSLLAGIHEKLFF.

The chain joins TRBV6-5 to TRBJ2-7, with a weak D call TRBD1 (5 bases). V lost 5 bases and J 3 bases, leaving 11 bases between the germline ends. The germline V gene encodes CDR1 MNHEY and CDR2 SVGAGI. The CDR3 length is 13 residues. CDR3 bases: TGTGCCAGCAGTGACAGAGACCTCTACGAGCAGTACTTC. Its protein product is CASSDRDLYEQYF.

This chain joins TRBV7-2 and TRBJ2-1; 9 positions agree with TRBD2. From germline, CDR1 is SGHTA and CDR2 FQGNSA. This CDR3 region has 16 residues. V trimming: 3 bases; J trimming: 7 bases; junction bases outside the gene matches: 10. CDR3 in amino acids: CASSFSILAGRNEQFF. The CDR3 DNA reads TGTGCCAGCAGCTTTTCTATCCTAGCGGGGAGGAATGAGCAGTTCTTC. Complete variable domain (other parts from reference TRBV7-2 and TRBJ2-1): GAGVSQSPSNKVTEKGKDVELRCDPISGHTALYWYRQSLGQGLEFLIYFQGNSAPDKSGLPSDRFSAERTGGSVSTLTIQRTQQEDSAVYLCASSFSILAGRNEQFFGPGTRLTVL.

J is TRBJ2-1 and V is TRBV5-4; 10 nucleotides line up with TRBD2. CDR3 length: 16 amino acids. V lost 2 bases and J lost 6; bases outside the gene matches: 8. Germline CDR1 is SGHNT and CDR2 is YYREEE (reference sequence). The CDR3 here is CASSFSGGRLGNEQFF. For the CDR3, the DNA is TGTGCCAGCAGCTTTAGCGGGGGGAGGCTAGGCAATGAGCAGTTCTTC.

This chain links TRBV30 with TRBJ1-6; 8 bases map to TRBD1. Germline values: CDR1 GTSNPN, CDR2 SVGIG (reference sequence). V lost 0 bases and J lost 5; bases outside the gene matches: 3. This CDR3 spans 15 amino acids. CDR3 bases: TGTGCCTGGAGTGTTCAGGGGGCCGATAATTCACCCCTCCACTTT. This gives the protein CAWSVQGADNSPLHF.

V usage is TRBV5-6 and J usage is TRBJ2-1, with 12 bases lining up with TRBD2. CDR1 SGHDT and CDR2 YYEEEE come from the germline V gene. The CDR3 is 15 residues long. Germline trimming cut 3 bases from V and 14 bases from J; bases unmatched to any gene: 12. The DNA of the CDR3 is TGTGCCAGCAGCTCCTCTAGCGGGGGGGACGAGCGGGAGTTCTTC. Translation gives CASSSSSGGDEREFF.

This chain links TRBV19 with TRBJ2-5; D may be TRBD2 (6 bases). The CDR3 is made up of 15 amino acids. Germline V gene data show CDR1 as LNHDA and CDR2 as SQIVND (reference sequence). The V end lost 2 bases, the J end lost 5 bases, and 15 bases lay between the germline ends. CDR3 residues: CASSIREAGRETQYF. The DNA for the CDR3 is TGTGCCAGTAGTATACGGGAAGCGGGCAGGGAGACCCAGTACTTC. Supplemented by reference TRBV19 and TRBJ2-5, the full variable domain reads DGGITQSPKYLFRKEGQNVTLSCEQNLNHDAMYWYRQDPGQGLRLIYYSQIVNDFQKGDIAEGYSVSREKKESFPLTVTSAQKNPTAFYLCASSIREAGRETQYFGPGTRLLVL.

This clone occurred once. The chain has TRBV7-9 and TRBJ2-5; D uncertain. Germline-derived CDR1 and CDR2 are SEHNR and FQNEAQ (reference sequence). The CDR3 is made up of 13 amino acids. Trimming took off 5 bases at V and 7 bases at J, with 14 bases between the two ends. CDR3 residues: CASSTLRSGTQYF. CDR3 bases: TGTGCCAGCAGCACCCTTAGGAGTGGGACCCAGTACTTC.

This chain joins TRBV19 and TRBJ1-5, with 9 bases fitting TRBD1. The CDR3 runs to 15 residues. Germline V lookup: CDR1 LNHDA, CDR2 SQIVND (reference sequence). V lost 9 bases and J lost 4; bases outside the gene matches: 10. CDR3 nucleotides: TGTGCCAGCAACCGACCGGGACAGGGAAATCAGCCCCAGCATTTT. Protein sequence: CASNRPGQGNQPQHF.